The 25 T cell receptor beta chains below were found in one sample sequenced in a study of technical replicates of blood from several donors. The repertoire was sequenced with immunoSEQ multiplex PCR; TCRdb's copy has only in-frame clones and lacks some. The sample has 65,000 to 85,000 clones, 90% to 95% seen once. Sequencing was done on a sample of T cells isolated from PBMCs. The receptors stem from a human donor in good health.

V gene TRBV4-2 combines with J gene TRBJ1-1; 9 nucleotides align to TRBD1. The CDR3 contains 18 residues. From germline, CDR1 is LGHNA and CDR2 YNFKEQ. Unmatched junction bases numbered 11, after V lost 0 bases and J lost 3 bases. The CDR3 is CASSQDPPQGARHTEAFF. CDR3 DNA: TGTGCCAGCAGCCAAGACCCTCCACAGGGGGCTCGGCACACTGAAGCTTTCTTT.

The chain combines TRBV4-1 with TRBJ2-5, with D tentatively TRBD1 (7 bases). Germline-derived CDR1 and CDR2 are MGHRA and YSYEKL. The CDR3 spans 13 residues. V was trimmed by 4 bases and J by 4 bases, leaving 10 bases between them. Here the CDR3 DNA reads TGCGCCAGCAGCCGACAGGGAGGAGAGACCCAGTACTTC. Encoded protein: CASSRQGGETQYF.

V gene TRBV5-1 combines with J gene TRBJ2-5; 10 bases are shared with TRBD1. CDR1 and CDR2 (germline): SGHRS, YFSETQ. V lost 4 bases to trimming and J lost 5 bases; unmatched junction nucleotides: 8. This CDR3 has 15 amino acids. The CDR3 DNA reads TGCGCCAGCAGCCTTCGGGACAGGGGCCAGGAGACCCAGTACTTC. The encoded protein is CASSLRDRGQETQYF.

CDR3 in amino acids: CASSLGGGNEQFF. The CDR3, as DNA: TGTGCCAGCAGCTTAGGAGGGGGTAATGAGCAGTTCTTC. The chain joins TRBV7-6 to TRBJ2-1; D is possibly TRBD1 (6 bases). The CDR3 consists of 13 residues. V gave up 1 base and J gave up 7 bases, with 8 bases separating them. Germline lookup yields CDR1 SGHVS and CDR2 FNYEAQ.

This chain uses TRBV7-3 with TRBJ2-7; 7 bases line up with TRBD2. Per germline, CDR1 SGHTA and CDR2 FQGTGA. The junction had 6 bases not matched to a gene; V was cut back by 2 bases and J by 2 bases. This CDR3 comprises 15 residues. CDR3 sequence: CASSLGASGAYEQYF. CDR3 bases: TGTGCCAGCAGCTTAGGGGCTAGCGGCGCCTACGAGCAGTACTTC.

This chain uses TRBV7-7 with TRBJ2-3; 11 bases match TRBD2. This CDR3 has 17 amino acids. Germline V gene sequence: CDR1 SSHAT, CDR2 FNYEAQ (reference sequence). The ends lost 5 bases at V and 1 base at J; junction bases unmatched: 8. The CDR3 bases are TGTGCCAGCAGCCGATCTCTAGCGGGAGGCGGCACAGATACGCAGTATTTT. Residues: CASSRSLAGGGTDTQYF.

DNA of the CDR3: TGTGCCAGCAGGGGACAGGGGATCCAAAAACTGTTTTTT. This sequence encodes CASRGQGIQKLFF. J is TRBJ1-4 and V is TRBV28, with 10 bases identical to TRBD1. Germline values: CDR1 MDHEN, CDR2 SYDVKM. The CDR3 is 13 residues long. V lost 6 bases and J lost 9; bases outside the gene matches: 4.

V and J are TRBV2 and TRBJ2-7; possibly TRBD1 for D (6 bases). V lost 10 bases, J lost 3 bases, and 10 bases lay in between. Germline V gene lookup returns CDR1 SNHLY and CDR2 FYNNEI. The CDR3 loop spans 11 amino acids. The CDR3 here is CATQDSYEQYF. Written as DNA, the CDR3 is TGTGCCACGCAGGACAGCTACGAGCAGTACTTC.

The chain links TRBV15 to TRBJ2-1, with 10 bases that match TRBD2. CDR3 length: 16 amino acids. Trimming removed 3 bases from V and 5 bases from J; junction bases left unmatched: 7. The V gene's germline CDR1 is LNHNV and CDR2 YYDKDF (reference sequence). The DNA of the CDR3 is TGTGCCACCAGCAGCTTAGCGGGAGGTCCCCACAATGAGCAGTTCTTC. This codes for CATSSLAGGPHNEQFF.

The CDR3: CASSVEGITNEKLFF. The CDR3 bases are TGTGCCAGCAGCGTAGAGGGGATTACTAATGAAAAACTGTTTTTT. V is TRBV9 and J is TRBJ1-4, with D tentatively TRBD1 (5 bases). Germline CDR1 SGDLS, CDR2 YYNGEE. This CDR3 comprises 15 residues. V lost 0 bases, J lost 2 bases, and 8 bases lay in between.

This clone occurred a few times. This chain joins TRBV2 and TRBJ1-1, with D unresolved. Deletions cut 6 bases from V and 3 bases from J, with 5 bases between. Germline CDR1 and CDR2: SNHLY and FYNNEI. The CDR3 has 11 amino acids. In nucleotides, the CDR3 is TGTGCCAGCAGGGGAGACACTGAAGCTTTCTTT. This sequence encodes CASRGDTEAFF.

Details on this clone: Relative to the germline gene, one junction end is altered; a read error may explain this. V gene TRBV11-3 combines with J gene TRBJ2-1; D is unresolved. Germline V lookup: CDR1 SGHNT, CDR2 YENEEA. The CDR3 runs to 14 residues. For the CDR3, the DNA is TGTGCCAGCAGCCCTCTAGAATCCTCCAATGAGCAGTTCTTC. Protein product: CASSPLESSNEQFF. Full variable domain (rest looked up from reference TRBV11-3 and TRBJ2-1): EAGVVQSPRYKIIEKKQPVAFWCNPISGHNTLYWYLQNLGQGPELLIRYENEEAVDDSQLPKDRFSAERLKGVDSTLKIQPAELGDSAVYLCASSPLESSNEQFFGPGTRLTVL.

The chain uses TRBV29-1 and TRBJ2-2; the match to TRBD1 covers 8 bases. The CDR3 length is 14 residues. Germline V gene lookup returns CDR1 SQVTM and CDR2 ANQGSEA. Losses at the gene ends were 1 base for V and 4 bases for J; bases not matched to a gene: 2. The CDR3 bases are TGCAGCGTTGAAGGGACAGGGAGCACCGGGGAGCTGTTTTTT. This encodes CSVEGTGSTGELFF.

The chain employs TRBV19 and TRBJ1-1, with D unclear. There are 14 residues in the CDR3. Germline V gene data show CDR1 as LNHDA and CDR2 as SQIVND (reference sequence). Trimming cost V 6 bases and J 4 bases, with 15 bases left between them. The DNA for the CDR3 is TGTGCCAGTAGCTACCCCGCCCGGGGCACTGAAGCTTTCTTT. Its protein is CASSYPARGTEAFF.

The chain employs TRBV5-8 and TRBJ1-2; D unclear. CDR1 SGHTS and CDR2 YDEGEE come from the germline V gene. Trimming cost V 1 base and J 8 bases, with 18 bases left between them. The CDR3 is made up of 15 amino acids. CDR3 residues: CASSLMAGFVEGYTF. CDR3 sequence (DNA): TGTGCCAGCAGCTTGATGGCGGGATTTGTTGAAGGCTACACCTTC.

The rearrangement joins TRBV29-1 to TRBJ1-2; TRBD1 aligns across 9 bases. V shed 6 bases, J shed 7 bases, and the junction held 6 bases outside the gene matches. CDR1 and CDR2 from the germline V gene are SQVTM and ANQGSEA. There are 12 residues in the CDR3. The CDR3 DNA follows: TGCAGCGTGGGACAGGGTCATGTTGGCTACACCTTC. Protein product: CSVGQGHVGYTF.

This chain joins TRBV28 and TRBJ2-1; 10 bases line up with TRBD2. Trimming cost V 6 bases and J 10 bases; bases outside gene matches: 15. Germline V gene data show CDR1 as MDHEN and CDR2 as SYDVKM. The CDR3 sequence is 16 residues long. CDR3 sequence reads: CASSPGGSGRYLEQFF. The CDR3 DNA follows: TGTGCCAGCAGCCCAGGGGGTAGCGGGAGGTACTTGGAGCAGTTCTTC.

The rearrangement links TRBV5-5 to TRBJ2-7; TRBD1 is a possible D gene (5 bases). This CDR3 spans 14 amino acids. The V end was cut by 0 bases, the J end by 2 bases, with 9 bases between. Looked up from germline, CDR1 is SGHKS and CDR2 is YYEKEE (reference sequence). The CDR3 coding sequence is TGTGCCAGCAGCTTGGCCAGGGTGCCCTACGAGCAGTACTTC. Translation gives CASSLARVPYEQYF. Drawing the rest from reference TRBV5-5 and TRBJ2-7, the complete variable domain is DAGVTQSPTHLIKTRGQQVTLRCSPISGHKSVSWYQQVLGQGPQFIFQYYEKEERGRGNFPDRFSARQFPNYSSELNVNALLLGDSALYLCASSLARVPYEQYFGPGTRLTVT.

V usage is TRBV18 and J usage is TRBJ2-7; possible D gene TRBD1, 6 bases. V dropped 2 bases and J dropped 4 bases, with 15 bases sitting between them. CDR1 KGHSH and CDR2 LQKENI come from the germline V gene. This CDR3 contains 15 residues. CDR3 sequence reads: CASSPEAGVGYEQYF. For the CDR3, the DNA is TGTGCCAGCTCACCAGAGGCAGGGGTGGGGTACGAGCAGTACTTC.

This clone has a single count. The rearrangement joins TRBV7-2 to TRBJ2-2, with 7 bases aligning to TRBD1. The junction had 14 bases not matched to a gene; V was cut back by 1 base and J by 3 bases. The germline CDR1 and CDR2 sequences are SGHTA and FQGNSA. The CDR3 totals 19 residues. CDR3 loop: CASSLEGLQGVWDTGELFF. CDR3 bases: TGTGCCAGCAGCTTAGAGGGCTTGCAGGGGGTGTGGGACACCGGGGAGCTGTTTTTT.

The gene calls are TRBV7-2 and TRBJ2-7, with 11 bases lining up with TRBD2. V was clipped by 10 bases and J by 3 bases; unmatched bases: 5. This CDR3 region has 13 residues. Germline values: CDR1 SGHTA, CDR2 FQGNSA. The CDR3 bases are TGTGCCACCGTAGCGGGAGGGCGCTACGAGCAGTACTTC. It is translated as CATVAGGRYEQYF.

This sequence joins TRBV11-2 and TRBJ1-4, with TRBD1 matching 8 bases. Germline CDR1 is SGHAT and CDR2 is FQNNGV. Trimming at V came to 1 base and at J to 11 bases, leaving 3 bases not matched to a gene. This CDR3 region has 13 residues. The CDR3 DNA is TGTGCCAGCAGCTTAGCTGACAGGGGTAAACTGTTTTTT. The encoded protein is CASSLADRGKLFF.

This clone came up once. The chain combines TRBV19 with TRBJ2-7, with D tentatively TRBD1 (5 bases). Trimming took off 3 bases at V and 1 base at J, with 13 bases between the two ends. The length of the CDR3 is 15 residues. Germline values: CDR1 LNHDA, CDR2 SQIVND (reference sequence). CDR3 region: CASSMLLTASYEQYF. In DNA, the CDR3 is TGTGCCAGTAGTATGCTTTTGACAGCATCCTACGAGCAGTACTTC.

In nucleotides, the CDR3 is TGTGCCAGCAGCGCCACAGGGAACACTGAAGCTTTCTTT. This gives the protein CASSATGNTEAFF. The chain combines TRBV9 with TRBJ1-1; weak D call: TRBD1 (5 bases). The length of the CDR3 is 13 residues. Germline V gene sequence: CDR1 SGDLS, CDR2 YYNGEE. V gave up 3 bases and J gave up 1 base, with 7 bases separating them.

This clone occurred once. The genes are TRBV5-4 and TRBJ2-4, with 10 positions matching TRBD2. The length of the CDR3 is 14 residues. In germline, CDR1 is SGHNT, CDR2 YYREEE (reference sequence). J lost 0 bases, V lost 10 bases, and 4 bases had no gene match. The CDR3: CASRLAGAKNIQYF. The CDR3, as DNA: TGTGCCTCAAGACTAGCGGGAGCCAAAAACATTCAGTACTTC.